The next 18 T cell receptor beta chains were all read from a single sample in a study of identical twins listed by TCRdb under 2016. Libraries were made using 5' RACE. Sequenced on an Illumina HiSeq 2000. The raw public reads went through TCRdb reprocessing: fastp at Q25, MiXCR clone calling, in-frame beta chains kept. Rows with a matching CDR3 protein are joined into one entry that keeps the most common DNA and genes. The sample profile shows roughly 1,500,000 distinct CDR3 sequences; about 31% of them were found once. The ten largest account for around 0.25% of the sample. The specimen sequenced was cord blood. The receptors come from a newborn girl in good health.

The V gene is TRBV20-1, the J gene TRBJ2-7, with TRBD1 matching over 9 bases. Germline values: CDR1 DFQATT, CDR2 SNEGSKA (reference sequence). CDR3 length equals 15 residues. Trimming took 0 bases from V and 2 from J; bases not matched to a gene: 5. Written as DNA, the CDR3 is TGCAGTGCTAGAGATTGGGGGACAGGGACCTACGAGCAGTACTTC. Its translation is CSARDWGTGTYEQYF.

This clonotype was recorded a few times. This chain joins TRBV24-1 and TRBJ2-1; D not resolved. Germline V gene lookup returns CDR1 KGHDR and CDR2 SFDVKD. V shed 5 bases and J shed 0 bases, with 16 bases lying between them. The CDR3 is 17 amino acids. The CDR3 DNA reads TGTGCCACCAGTGGGACCCTGAACCGATCCTCCTACAATGAGCAGTTCTTC. Protein: CATSGTLNRSSYNEQFF.

The rearrangement uses TRBV20-1 and TRBJ2-1, with D possibly being TRBD2 (6 bases). Germline V gene sequence: CDR1 DFQATT, CDR2 SNEGSKA (reference sequence). The length of the CDR3 is 15 residues. The ends were cut back, 6 bases at V and 6 bases at J, with 21 bases in the middle. DNA for the CDR3: TGCAGTGCCGCTCTGGGCGGGGCTCCGGGCAATGAGCAGTTCTTC. The encoded protein is CSAALGGAPGNEQFF.

In this sample, this clonotype turned up a few times. V gene TRBV5-1 combines with J gene TRBJ2-1; TRBD2 matches at 15 bases. Germline CDR1 SGHRS, CDR2 YFSETQ. Losses at the gene ends were 0 bases for V and 12 bases for J; bases not matched to a gene: 7. The CDR3 loop spans 16 amino acids. As DNA, the CDR3 is TGCGCCAGCAGCTTGGCGGGACTAGCGGGGGGCTCATGGCAGTTCTTC. Encoded protein: CASSLAGLAGGSWQFF.

The table lists this clonotype with a few counts. This chain connects TRBV20-1 to TRBJ2-3; TRBD2 aligns across 10 bases. There are 15 residues in the CDR3. CDR1 is DFQATT and CDR2 is SNEGSKA in the germline V gene (reference sequence). The J segment lost 1 base and the V segment lost 3 bases, leaving 4 bases of the junction unmatched. CDR3 sequence: CSARSGRDRTDTQYF. CDR3 DNA: TGCAGTGCTAGGAGCGGGAGGGACCGCACAGATACGCAGTATTTT.

This clonotype showed up many times. The chain is built from TRBV20-1 and TRBJ2-7; D ambiguous. The CDR3 is 15 amino acids. V lost 3 bases, J lost 7 bases, and 22 bases lay in between. Germline CDR1 is DFQATT and CDR2 is SNEGSKA (reference sequence). Here the CDR3 reads CSASQVPGLLGEQYF. DNA of the CDR3: TGCAGTGCTAGTCAGGTTCCCGGCCTTCTCGGGGAGCAGTACTTC.

In its sample, this clonotype was seen many times. V gene TRBV20-1 combines with J gene TRBJ2-4; D assignment may be TRBD1 or TRBD2 (5 bases each). The CDR3 is 13 amino acids. Per germline, CDR1 DFQATT and CDR2 SNEGSKA (reference sequence). Trimming removed 6 bases from V and 7 bases from J, with 16 bases in between. The DNA for the CDR3 is TGCAGTGCCGTGCGAGGGGTTGGGAACATTCAGTACTTC. This codes for CSAVRGVGNIQYF.

This clonotype showed up just a few times. The chain employs TRBV5-1 and TRBJ2-7; the match to TRBD2 covers 7 bases. The CDR3 loop spans 14 amino acids. In germline, CDR1 is SGHRS, CDR2 YFSETQ. V shed 5 bases, J shed 1 base, and the junction held 6 bases outside the gene matches. The CDR3, as DNA: TGCGCCAGCAGGAGGGAGGGAAAATCCTACGAGCAGTACTTC. Translating gives CASRREGKSYEQYF.

This sequence joins TRBV2 and TRBJ1-5; no firm D call. V was shortened by 1 base and J by 5 bases, with 9 bases between the two germline ends. This CDR3 is built from 14 residues. Germline lookup yields CDR1 SNHLY and CDR2 FYNNEI. The CDR3 sequence is CASSEGARYQPQHF. The CDR3 DNA reads TGTGCCAGCAGTGAAGGAGCCCGATATCAGCCCCAGCATTTT.

This clonotype came up a few times. The J gene is TRBJ1-2, the V gene TRBV5-6; 10 bases agree with TRBD1. J was trimmed by 6 bases and V by 6 bases; bases with no gene match: 5. Germline assignment: CDR1 SGHDT and CDR2 YYEEEE. This CDR3 has 13 amino acids. CDR3 bases: TGTGCCAGCAACGCCGGGACAGGGGATGGCTACACCTTC. Its protein product is CASNAGTGDGYTF. The variable domain in full, with the rest retrieved from reference TRBV5-6 and TRBJ1-2, is DAGVTQSPTHLIKTRGQQVTLRCSPKSGHDTVSWYQQALGQGPQFIFQYYEEEERQRGNFPDRFSGHQFPNYSSELNVNALLLGDSALYLCASNAGTGDGYTFGSGTRLTVV.

Turning to this clonotype: At one end the junction does not follow the germline gene, possibly because of a read error. This chain uses TRBV5-6 with TRBJ2-6, with D possibly TRBD1 on 5 matching bases. This CDR3 contains 16 residues. CDR1 SGHDT and CDR2 YYEEEE come from the germline V gene. This CDR3 reads CASSFPGISGANVLTF. The CDR3 DNA reads as TGTGCCAGTAGCTTTCCAGGGATCTCTGGGGCCAACGTCCTGACTTTC.

This clonotype has more than one count but fewer than ten. The CDR3 protein is CSARGRTSSGANVLTF. The CDR3 DNA reads TGCAGTGCTAGAGGCCGGACAAGCTCTGGGGCCAACGTCCTGACTTTC. This sequence joins TRBV20-1 and TRBJ2-6; perhaps TRBD1 as D (5 bases). The V end was cut by 1 base, the J end by 0 bases, with 10 bases between. There are 16 residues in the CDR3. The germline V gene encodes CDR1 DFQATT and CDR2 SNEGSKA (reference sequence).

This chain joins TRBV20-1 and TRBJ1-2, with a weak D call TRBD1 (5 bases). The V gene lost 2 bases and the J gene lost 5 bases, with 12 bases spanning the gap. The CDR3 consists of 13 residues. Per the germline V gene, CDR1 is DFQATT and CDR2 is SNEGSKA (reference sequence). As DNA, the CDR3 is TGCAGTGCTAGACCTCCCCGGGGGTATGGCTACACCTTC. Amino acids: CSARPPRGYGYTF.

CDR3 DNA: TGTGCCAGCAGCCAAGACAGGGCAATGTACAATGAGCAGTTCTTC. This translates into CASSQDRAMYNEQFF. The chain carries TRBV3-1 and TRBJ2-1, with D perhaps TRBD1 (5 bases). Germline V gene data show CDR1 as LGHDT and CDR2 as YNNKEL (reference sequence). The V end lost 0 bases, the J end lost 4 bases, and 10 bases lay between the germline ends. This CDR3 spans 15 amino acids.

The chain has TRBV6-2 or TRBV6-3 and TRBJ1-1, with D unresolved. The CDR3 runs to 14 residues. In germline, CDR1 is MNHEY, CDR2 SVGEGT. The ends were cut back, 0 bases at V and 4 bases at J, with 9 bases in the middle. The CDR3 DNA is TGTGCCAGCAGTTACTCCAACATGAGCACTGAAGCTTTCTTT. It codes for CASSYSNMSTEAFF.

This clonotype was recorded a few times. This sequence joins TRBV19 and TRBJ2-1, with 7 bases matching TRBD1. Per the germline V gene, CDR1 is LNHDA and CDR2 is SQIVND (reference sequence). V lost 10 bases, J lost 5 bases, and 8 bases stayed unmatched. This CDR3 is built from 13 residues. This chain's CDR3 is CATAGTANNEQFF. The CDR3 bases are TGTGCCACAGCCGGGACAGCCAACAATGAGCAGTTCTTC.

This clonotype turned up a few times. The genes are TRBV6-1 and TRBJ2-3; 7 bases are a match to TRBD2. CDR1 MNHNS and CDR2 SASEGT come from the germline V gene. CDR3 size: 17 residues. V dropped 5 bases and J dropped 4; count of bases not matched to a gene: 15. DNA for the CDR3: TGTGCCAGCAGTACGAACATGGGGCGGGGAGGGGCAGATACGCAGTATTTT. Translation gives CASSTNMGRGGADTQYF.

The rearrangement joins TRBV27 to TRBJ2-3; 9 nucleotides align to TRBD2. The germline gives CDR1 MNHEY, CDR2 SMNVEV (reference sequence). J lost 0 bases, V lost 6 bases, and 4 bases had no gene match. This CDR3 spans 15 amino acids. The CDR3 DNA reads as TGTGCCAGCAGAAAACTAGCGGGTAGCACAGATACGCAGTATTTT. It is translated as CASRKLAGSTDTQYF.